Sequencing of this TCR beta chain was carried out in a study of blood T cell repertoires in COVID-19. The CDR3 contains 17 residues. V dropped 1 base and J dropped 3; count of bases not matched to a gene: 6. Looked up from germline, CDR1 is SGHRS and CDR2 is YFSETQ. Ages ranged from 18 to 89 years, with residence in approximately 23 US areas. Assignments of participants to cohorts depended upon their own reported clinical history. Before they entered the study, exposed participants had met a COVID-19 case within 2 weeks. The data were produced by immunoSEQ multiplex PCR, yet TCRdb's version contains in-frame clones alone and is incomplete. Among 250,000 to 300,000 clones listed, about nine tenths were seen once.

Material for sequencing was PBMCs or T cells enriched from blood (not recorded which). This TCR came from a woman in her forties or fifties who had been exposed to COVID-19. The chain uses TRBV5-1 and TRBJ2-3, with TRBD2 matching 12 bases. The CDR3 loop reads CASSLYASGGATDTQYF. For the CDR3, the DNA is TGCGCCAGCAGCTTGTACGCTAGCGGGGGGGCGACAGATACGCAGTATTTT. Full variable domain (missing parts from reference TRBV5-1 and TRBJ2-3): KAGVTQTPRYLIKTRGQQVTLSCSPISGHRSVSWYQQTPGQGLQFLFEYFSETQRNKGNFPGRFSGRQFSNSRSEMNVSTLELGDSALYLCASSLYASGGATDTQYFGPGTRLTVL.